This entry lists 27 T cell receptor beta chains sequenced from one sample in a study of T-cell reconstitution after alpha-beta-depleted transplantation in children. TCRbeta library construction was performed incorporating unique molecular identifiers. Each CDR3 protein gets one entry after TCRdb re-called the PCR reads with MiXCR. The top ten hold 2% of the sample, which has about 490,000 distinct CDR3 sequences, about 10% seen once. Sequencing was performed on PBMCs, taken before TCRalphabeta/CD19-depleted stem cell transplant. These receptor sequences come from a child under 10 years old with inherited bone marrow failure, due to receive a stem cell transplant.

This clonotype has a handful of counts. The genes are TRBV29-1 and TRBJ2-3; D is tentatively TRBD1 or TRBD2 (5 bases each). This CDR3 spans 15 amino acids. Germline V gives CDR1 SQVTM, CDR2 ANQGSEA. The V end was cut by 7 bases, the J end by 4 bases, with 21 bases between. The CDR3, as DNA: TGCAGCGCTAAGAGAGGGGCGGATGAGCCAGATACGCAGTATTTT. Protein: CSAKRGADEPDTQYF.

About this clonotype: A read error may explain this, as a much larger clone is one base away. This chain connects TRBV6-5 to TRBJ2-1; D call uncertain. The CDR3 consists of 13 residues. CDR1 is MNHEY and CDR2 is SVGAGI in the germline V gene. The germline V and J ends were trimmed by 3 bases and 5 bases, with 8 bases remaining between them. CDR3 bases: TGTGCCAGCAGTTATTCTATAAACAATGAGCAGTTCTTC. Translated, it gives CASSYSINNEQFF.

This clonotype was counted at least ten times. This chain links TRBV7-2 with TRBJ2-7; 9 bases line up with TRBD2. This CDR3 spans 15 amino acids. V shed 4 bases, J shed 2 bases, and the junction held 6 bases outside the gene matches. Germline-derived CDR1 and CDR2 are SGHTA and FQGNSA. CDR3 bases: TGTGCCAGCAGCTCGGCGAGCGGGAGGACCTACGAGCAGTACTTC. It codes for CASSSASGRTYEQYF. Full variable domain (missing parts from reference TRBV7-2 and TRBJ2-7): GAGVSQSPSNKVTEKGKDVELRCDPISGHTALYWYRQSLGQGLEFLIYFQGNSAPDKSGLPSDRFSAERTGGSVSTLTIQRTQQEDSAVYLCASSSASGRTYEQYFGPGTRLTVT.

At least ten counts were recorded for this clonotype. This chain links TRBV20-1 with TRBJ1-2, with no clear D. With 5 bases removed from V and 0 bases from J, the gap between germline ends came to 16 bases. The length of the CDR3 is 15 residues. CDR1 and CDR2 (germline): DFQATT, SNEGSKA (reference sequence). CDR3 amino acids: CSAAFFGATNYGYTF. The CDR3 region has the DNA TGCAGTGCTGCTTTCTTTGGTGCTACTAACTATGGCTACACCTTC.

This clonotype was detected ten times or more. The chain's CDR3 is CAVRANYEQYF. In DNA, the CDR3 is TGTGCCGTCCGGGCCAACTACGAGCAGTACTTC. V gene TRBV10-3 combines with J gene TRBJ2-7; unclear D gene. Germline CDR1 reads ENHRY; CDR2 reads SYGVKD. There are 11 residues in the CDR3. The V end lost 11 bases, the J end lost 3 bases, and 11 bases lay between the germline ends.

The genes are TRBV2 and TRBJ1-2, with D hard to call. The germline CDR1 and CDR2 sequences are SNHLY and FYNNEI. The V gene lost 6 bases and the J gene lost 4 bases, with 21 bases spanning the gap. CDR3 size: 16 residues. CDR3 bases: TGTGCCAGCAGGCCCTTTGGAATGGGCAGCGGCTATGGCTACACCTTC. It is translated as CASRPFGMGSGYGYTF.

This clonotype was seen many times. The CDR3 sequence is CANIPFGTGGRETQYF. CDR3 DNA: TGTGCCAACATACCCTTTGGGACAGGGGGACGAGAGACCCAGTACTTC. J is TRBJ2-5 and V is TRBV5-6; 11 bases agree with TRBD1. This CDR3 contains 16 residues. The ends lost 9 bases at V and 4 bases at J; junction bases unmatched: 14. CDR1 is SGHDT, CDR2 YYEEEE, per germline.

Many counts were recorded for this clonotype. The J gene is TRBJ2-5, the V gene TRBV28, with D unresolved. The V end lost 4 bases, the J end lost 0 bases, and 9 bases lay between the germline ends. The CDR3 sequence is 14 residues long. The germline gives CDR1 MDHEN, CDR2 SYDVKM. This chain's CDR3 is CASSSWAYQETQYF. CDR3 DNA: TGTGCCAGCAGTTCCTGGGCCTACCAAGAGACCCAGTACTTC. The full variable domain, in which reference TRBV28 and TRBJ2-5 provide the parts outside the CDR3, is DVKVTQSSRYLVKRTGEKVFLECVQDMDHENMFWYRQDPGLGLRLIYFSYDVKMKEKGDIPEGYSVSREKKERFSLILESASTNQTSMYLCASSSWAYQETQYFGPGTRLLVL.

This clonotype came up many times. This chain joins TRBV28 and TRBJ2-5, with D uncertain. Germline V lookup: CDR1 MDHEN, CDR2 SYDVKM. Trimming removed 2 bases from V and 4 bases from J, with 5 bases in between. The CDR3 contains 12 residues. CDR3 sequence: CASSLTRETQYF. The CDR3 nucleotides read TGTGCCAGCAGTTTAACCAGAGAGACCCAGTACTTC.

There are many counts of this clonotype. The chain couples TRBV28 to TRBJ2-7; D perhaps matches TRBD2 (6 bases). Germline V gene lookup returns CDR1 MDHEN and CDR2 SYDVKM. This CDR3 has 13 amino acids. Deletions cut 7 bases from V and 3 bases from J, with 13 bases between. CDR3 amino acids: CASKTGLVYEQYF. The CDR3 DNA follows: TGTGCCAGCAAAACGGGACTCGTCTACGAGCAGTACTTC.

The sample holds many counts of this clonotype. CDR3 coding DNA: TGTGCCAGCAGTTTCGGACGGGAGAACAACGAGCAGTACTTC. Its translation: CASSFGRENNEQYF. V and J are TRBV27 and TRBJ2-7; tentative D call: TRBD2 (6 bases). The CDR3 is 14 residues long. V gave up 3 bases and J gave up 5 bases, with 14 bases separating them. Germline CDR1 reads MNHEY; CDR2 reads SMNVEV (reference sequence).

CDR3 coding DNA: TGCGCCAGCAGTATCGGAACAGATACGCAGTATTTT. It is translated as CASSIGTDTQYF. V gene TRBV23-1 combines with J gene TRBJ2-3; D call uncertain. TRBV23-1 counts as an open reading frame of uncertain function. The CDR3 consists of 12 residues. V dropped 5 bases and J dropped 3 bases, with 6 bases sitting between them.

This clonotype was detected many times. The chain is built from TRBV27 and TRBJ2-3; 8 bases match TRBD2. CDR1 and CDR2 from the germline V gene are MNHEY and SMNVEV (reference sequence). CDR3 length: 15 amino acids. The V and J ends lost 6 bases and 3 bases, in that order; junction bases with no gene match: 8. CDR3 amino acids: CASRKLAGLTDTQYF. CDR3 bases: TGTGCCAGCAGAAAATTAGCGGGATTAACAGATACGCAGTATTTT.

This clonotype has ten or more counts. J is TRBJ2-7 and V is TRBV4-3; no clear D gene. CDR1 and CDR2 from the germline V gene are LGHNA and YSLEER. V lost 2 bases and J 3 bases, leaving 8 bases between the germline ends. The CDR3 length is 13 residues. As DNA, the CDR3 is TGCGCCAGCAGCCAAAGCGTCAGCTACGAGCAGTACTTC. The encoded protein is CASSQSVSYEQYF.

This clonotype was observed at least ten times. V gene TRBV29-1 combines with J gene TRBJ1-3; D unresolved. Germline assignment: CDR1 SQVTM and CDR2 ANQGSEA. V lost 6 bases and J 0 bases, leaving 6 bases between the germline ends. This CDR3 has 12 amino acids. The CDR3 DNA sequence: TGCAGCGTGACGAGCTCTGGAAACACCATATATTTT. It encodes CSVTSSGNTIYF.

This clonotype was seen many times. This rearrangement joins TRBV20-1 to TRBJ1-1; D remains unclear. CDR1 is DFQATT and CDR2 is SNEGSKA in the germline V gene (reference sequence). The germline V and J ends were trimmed by 4 bases and 3 bases, with 12 bases remaining between them. CDR3 length: 13 residues. Here the CDR3 reads CSAIGFMDTEAFF. The DNA of the CDR3 is TGCAGTGCTATAGGGTTCATGGACACTGAAGCTTTCTTT.

In its sample, this clonotype was seen many times. This chain links TRBV4-3 with TRBJ2-1; D possibly corresponds to TRBD2 (5 bases). Germline CDR1 reads LGHNA; CDR2 reads YSLEER. This CDR3 spans 15 amino acids. V lost 1 base and J lost 3, with 10 bases in between. The CDR3 region is CASSQGGAVYNEQFF. The DNA of the CDR3 is TGCGCCAGCAGCCAAGGGGGAGCGGTCTACAATGAGCAGTTCTTC.

This clonotype was picked up a small number of times. CDR3 protein: CASSQSPEGAGGRTDTQYF. CDR3 coding DNA: TGCGCCAGCAGCCAGTCCCCCGAAGGGGCGGGAGGGAGGACAGATACGCAGTATTTT. The genes are TRBV4-3 and TRBJ2-3; 9 positions match TRBD2. The CDR3 spans 19 residues. The V segment lost 3 bases and the J segment 3 bases; nucleotides outside the gene matches: 16. CDR1 LGHNA and CDR2 YSLEER come from the germline V gene.

This clonotype was counted ten times or more. A junction end diverges from the germline sequence, so it may reflect a read error. The CDR3 spells CASSLSLGSFNEQFF. The CDR3 DNA reads TGTGCCAGCAGCTTATCTCTCGGGTCCTTCAATGAGCAGTTCTTC. J is TRBJ2-1 and V is TRBV7-2, with D hard to call. Germline assignment: CDR1 SGHTA and CDR2 FQGNSA. The CDR3 spans 15 residues.

This clonotype was seen repeatedly, ten times or more. This sequence joins TRBV29-1 and TRBJ1-4; a weak D match, TRBD1 (6 bases). Between the trimmed V and J ends, which lost 6 bases and 6 bases, there was a span of 17 bases. Germline loops: CDR1 SQVTM, CDR2 ANQGSEA. CDR3 size: 14 residues. This chain's CDR3 is CSVRDPGGDEKLFF. The DNA for the CDR3 is TGCAGCGTCCGGGACCCGGGGGGCGATGAAAAACTGTTTTTT.

The chain has TRBV5-4 and TRBJ2-1, with TRBD1 matching 7 bases. CDR1 SGHNT and CDR2 YYREEE come from the germline V gene (reference sequence). After removal of 2 bases from V and 4 bases from J, the junction contained 6 bases not matched to a gene. The CDR3 spans 15 residues. The CDR3 loop is CASSFGRDSYNEQFF. The CDR3 DNA is TGTGCCAGCAGCTTCGGTAGGGACAGTTACAATGAGCAGTTCTTC. The full variable domain, rest sourced from reference TRBV5-4 and TRBJ2-1, is ETGVTQSPTHLIKTRGQQVTLRCSSQSGHNTVSWYQQALGQGPQFIFQYYREEENGRGNFPPRFSGLQFPNYSSELNVNALELDDSALYLCASSFGRDSYNEQFFGPGTRLTVL.

The rearrangement joins TRBV21-1 to TRBJ2-5; TRBD1, as called in the table, went unchecked against the DNA. TRBV21-1 is marked as a pseudogene. This CDR3 is built from 16 residues. The CDR3 is CASSKCVIGDQETQYF. Here the CDR3 DNA reads TGTGCCAGCAGCAAATGCGTGATAGGGGATCAAGAGACCCAGTACTTC.

This clonotype was found many times. The rearrangement links TRBV27 to TRBJ2-1; 8 bases align to TRBD2. Germline values: CDR1 MNHEY, CDR2 SMNVEV (reference sequence). J gave up 0 bases and V 8 bases, and 9 bases lay outside the gene matches. The CDR3 is 16 amino acids. Here the CDR3 DNA reads TGTGCCAGCGGACAACGGGGGGGAAGCTCCTACAATGAGCAGTTCTTC. Its translation: CASGQRGGSSYNEQFF.

This clonotype was seen repeatedly, ten times or more. The chain couples TRBV7-2 to TRBJ2-1; 8 nucleotides agree with TRBD2. Trimming took 4 bases from V and 6 from J; bases not matched to a gene: 14. CDR1 SGHTA and CDR2 FQGNSA come from the germline V gene. This CDR3 comprises 17 residues. The CDR3 DNA reads as TGTGCCAGCAGCTCAAGCCACGGGGGGGCGTATATCAATGAGCAGTTCTTC. This sequence encodes CASSSSHGGAYINEQFF.

This chain joins TRBV11-2 and TRBJ2-3, with 7 bases that match TRBD1. CDR1 is SGHAT and CDR2 is FQNNGV in the germline V gene. The CDR3 runs to 18 residues. V shed 0 bases, J shed 1 base, and the junction held 10 bases outside the gene matches. In DNA, the CDR3 is TGTGCCAGCAGCTTAGAATTCTTTAGGGGGCCCCGCACAGATACGCAGTATTTT. It translates to CASSLEFFRGPRTDTQYF.

This clonotype appeared many times. The chain uses TRBV7-9 and TRBJ1-1; 10 bases map to TRBD1. Germline V lookup: CDR1 SEHNR, CDR2 FQNEAQ (reference sequence). The ends lost 3 bases at V and 0 bases at J; junction bases unmatched: 4. The CDR3 consists of 16 residues. CDR3 in DNA: TGTGCCAGCAGCTTCCTGACAGGGGGCTTGAACACTGAAGCTTTCTTT. It is translated as CASSFLTGGLNTEAFF.

The chain combines TRBV29-1 with TRBJ2-7; D is perhaps TRBD1 (6 bases). V was trimmed by 0 bases and J by 7 bases, leaving 13 bases between them. The CDR3 has 13 amino acids. Per the germline V gene, CDR1 is SQVTM and CDR2 is ANQGSEA. CDR3 region: CSVEDPLRGEQYF. CDR3 bases: TGCAGCGTTGAAGATCCGTTGAGGGGGGAGCAGTACTTC.